Sequencing of this T cell receptor (beta chain) was carried out in a study of T cells in Graves' hyperthyroidism and ophthalmopathy. This clonotype has ten or more counts. The antigen is unknown. Template material for amplifying TCR beta CDR3 regions consisted of RNA transcripts. Initially, a first-round RT-PCR of the TCR CDR3 employed the HTBI primer set. TCRdb itself ran the multiplex PCR reads through MiXCR, one entry per CDR3 protein. The sample lists about 560,000 distinct CDR3 sequences, about a sixth occurring once. V trimming: 7 bases; J trimming: 4 bases; junction bases outside the gene matches: 21. CDR3 size: 18 residues. General observations from the study: Through a model of 13 V-J features, ophthalmopathy was separated from stable hyperthyroidism.

The rearrangement joins TRBV12-3 or TRBV12-4 to TRBJ1-1, with 7 bases lining up with TRBD1. Input material: blood. The clonotype was recovered from a woman aged 18-29 years with Graves' hyperthyroidism. This chain's CDR3 is CASNGDREAEAWSTEAFF. In DNA form, the CDR3 reads TGTGCCAGCAATGGGGACAGAGAGGCAGAGGCGTGGAGCACTGAAGCTTTCTTT.